A single sample gave rise to the 2 T cell receptor beta chains below, sequenced in a study of blood T cell repertoires in COVID-19. Sequencing was performed with immunoSEQ multiplex PCR; in TCRdb, only in-frame clones are kept and a portion is missing. The sample lists approximately 300,000 clones; about 85% were seen once. What was sequenced was peripheral blood. The source is a human donor with COVID-19, enrolled during active disease. The donor label of this sample is uncertain.

V and J are TRBV6-5 and TRBJ1-5; tentative D call: TRBD1 (5 bases). V was pared by 7 bases and J by 3 bases, with 10 bases between. Germline assignment: CDR1 MNHEY and CDR2 SVGAGI. The CDR3 loop spans 13 amino acids. The CDR3 is CASTTGDNQPQHF. The DNA of the CDR3 is TGTGCCAGCACAACGGGGGACAATCAGCCCCAGCATTTT.

The rearrangement links TRBV30 to TRBJ1-2; no firm D call. V lost 3 bases, J lost 0 bases, and 8 bases lay in between. Germline V lookup: CDR1 GTSNPN, CDR2 SVGIG (reference sequence). The CDR3 is 13 amino acids. The CDR3 nucleotides are TGTGCCTGGAGGGCCGGGGCTAACTATGGCTACACCTTC. Amino acid sequence: CAWRAGANYGYTF.